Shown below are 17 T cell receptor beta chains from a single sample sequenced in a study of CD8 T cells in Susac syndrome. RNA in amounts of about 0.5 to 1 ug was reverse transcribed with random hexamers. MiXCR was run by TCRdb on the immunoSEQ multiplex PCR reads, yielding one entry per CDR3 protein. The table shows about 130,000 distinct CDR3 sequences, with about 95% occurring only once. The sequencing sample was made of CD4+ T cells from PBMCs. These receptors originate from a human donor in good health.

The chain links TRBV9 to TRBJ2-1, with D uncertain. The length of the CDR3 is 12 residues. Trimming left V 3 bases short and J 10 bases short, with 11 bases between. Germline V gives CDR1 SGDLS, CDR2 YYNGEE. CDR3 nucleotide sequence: TGTGCCAGCAGCGCAGGACGCCTAGAGCAGTTCTTC. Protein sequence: CASSAGRLEQFF.

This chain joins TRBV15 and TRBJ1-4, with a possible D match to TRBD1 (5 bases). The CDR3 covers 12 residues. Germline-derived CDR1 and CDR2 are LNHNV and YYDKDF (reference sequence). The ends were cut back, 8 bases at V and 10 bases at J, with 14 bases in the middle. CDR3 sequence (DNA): TGTGCCACCCGCCCGGGACCTAGAAAACTGTTTTTT. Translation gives CATRPGPRKLFF.

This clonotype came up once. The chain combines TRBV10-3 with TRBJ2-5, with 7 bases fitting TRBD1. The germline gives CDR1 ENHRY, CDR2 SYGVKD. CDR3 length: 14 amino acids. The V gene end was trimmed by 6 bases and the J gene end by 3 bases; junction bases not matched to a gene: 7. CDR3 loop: CAISYSGTEETQYF. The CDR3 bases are TGTGCCATCAGCTACTCCGGGACAGAAGAGACCCAGTACTTC.

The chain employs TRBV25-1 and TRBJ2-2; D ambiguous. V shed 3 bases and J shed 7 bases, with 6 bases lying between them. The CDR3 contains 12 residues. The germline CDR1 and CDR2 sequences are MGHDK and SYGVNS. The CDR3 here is CASSDSRGELFF. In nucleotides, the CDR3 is TGTGCCAGCAGTGATAGTCGCGGGGAGCTGTTTTTT.

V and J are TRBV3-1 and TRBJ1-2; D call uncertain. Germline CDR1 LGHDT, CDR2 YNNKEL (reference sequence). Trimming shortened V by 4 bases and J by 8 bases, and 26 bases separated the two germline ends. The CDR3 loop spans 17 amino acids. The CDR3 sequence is CASSPLSEVHFQEGYTF. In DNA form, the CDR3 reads TGTGCCAGCAGCCCCCTGTCTGAAGTTCATTTTCAGGAGGGCTACACCTTC.

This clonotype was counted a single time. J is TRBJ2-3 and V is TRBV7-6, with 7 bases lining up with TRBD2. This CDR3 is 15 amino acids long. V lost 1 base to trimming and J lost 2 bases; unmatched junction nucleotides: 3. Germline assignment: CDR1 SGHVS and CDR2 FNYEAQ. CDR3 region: CASSLGGGPTDTQYF. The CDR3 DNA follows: TGTGCCAGCAGCTTAGGGGGAGGGCCCACAGATACGCAGTATTTT.

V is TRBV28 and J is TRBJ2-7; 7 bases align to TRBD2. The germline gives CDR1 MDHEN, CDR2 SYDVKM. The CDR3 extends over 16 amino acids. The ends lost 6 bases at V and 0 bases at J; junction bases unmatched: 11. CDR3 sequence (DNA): TGTGCCAGCAGCCGCATCGTGACTAGCAGCTCCTACGAGCAGTACTTC. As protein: CASSRIVTSSSYEQYF.

This chain's CDR3 is CASSLGRGAYGYTF. DNA for the CDR3: TGTGCCAGCAGCTTGGGCAGAGGGGCCTATGGCTACACCTTC. The chain is built from TRBV5-6 and TRBJ1-2, with D tentatively TRBD1 (5 bases). CDR1 and CDR2 (germline): SGHDT, YYEEEE. Trimming cost V 0 bases and J 4 bases, with 10 bases left between them. The CDR3 length is 14 residues.

Here the CDR3 DNA reads TGTGCCAGCAGTGAAGACACTGAAGCTTTCTTT. Translating it yields CASSEDTEAFF. J is TRBJ1-1 and V is TRBV2; D is ambiguous. V dropped 1 base and J dropped 3 bases, with 0 bases sitting between them. The germline V gene has CDR1 SNHLY and CDR2 FYNNEI. The CDR3 totals 11 residues. Full variable domain (rest looked up from reference TRBV2 and TRBJ1-1): EPEVTQTPSHQVTQMGQEVILRCVPISNHLYFYWYRQILGQKVEFLVSFYNNEISEKSEIFDDQFSVERPDGSNFTLKIRSTKLEDSAMYFCASSEDTEAFFGQGTRLTVV.

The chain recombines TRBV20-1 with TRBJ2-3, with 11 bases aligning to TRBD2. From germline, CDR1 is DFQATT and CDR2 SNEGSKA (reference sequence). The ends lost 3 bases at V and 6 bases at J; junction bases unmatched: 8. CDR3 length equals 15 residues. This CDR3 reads CSARGLAARGDTQYF. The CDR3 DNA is TGCAGTGCTAGGGGACTAGCGGCCAGGGGGGATACGCAGTATTTT.

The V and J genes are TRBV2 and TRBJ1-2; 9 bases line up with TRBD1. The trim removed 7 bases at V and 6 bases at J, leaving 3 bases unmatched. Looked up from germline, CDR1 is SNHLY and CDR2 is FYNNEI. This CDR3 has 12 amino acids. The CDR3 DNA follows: TGTGCCAGCATAAGGGACAGGGATGGCTACACCTTC. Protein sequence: CASIRDRDGYTF.

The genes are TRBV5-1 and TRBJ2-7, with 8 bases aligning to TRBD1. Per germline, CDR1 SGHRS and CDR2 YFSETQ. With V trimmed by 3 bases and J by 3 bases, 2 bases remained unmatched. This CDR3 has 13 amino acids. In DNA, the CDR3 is TGCGCCAGCAGCTCGGACAGGGTCTACGAGCAGTACTTC. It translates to CASSSDRVYEQYF.

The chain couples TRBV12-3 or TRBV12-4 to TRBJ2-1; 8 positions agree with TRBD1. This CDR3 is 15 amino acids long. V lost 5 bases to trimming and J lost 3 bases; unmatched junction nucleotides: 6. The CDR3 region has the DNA TGTGCCAGCAGTCCTGACAGGGGAGGCTACAATGAGCAGTTCTTC. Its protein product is CASSPDRGGYNEQFF.

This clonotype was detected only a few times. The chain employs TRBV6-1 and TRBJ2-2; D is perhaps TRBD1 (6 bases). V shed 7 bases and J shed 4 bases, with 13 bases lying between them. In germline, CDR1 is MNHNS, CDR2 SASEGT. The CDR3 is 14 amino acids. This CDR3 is CASTQGLVTGELFF. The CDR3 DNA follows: TGTGCCAGCACACAGGGTTTGGTCACCGGGGAGCTGTTTTTT.

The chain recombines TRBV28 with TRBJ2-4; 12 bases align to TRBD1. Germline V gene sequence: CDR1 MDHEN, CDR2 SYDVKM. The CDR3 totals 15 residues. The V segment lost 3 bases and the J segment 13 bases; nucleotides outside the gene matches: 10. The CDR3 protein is CASSFSGTGGGIQYF. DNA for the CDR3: TGTGCCAGCAGTTTCTCCGGGACAGGGGGCGGGATCCAGTACTTC.

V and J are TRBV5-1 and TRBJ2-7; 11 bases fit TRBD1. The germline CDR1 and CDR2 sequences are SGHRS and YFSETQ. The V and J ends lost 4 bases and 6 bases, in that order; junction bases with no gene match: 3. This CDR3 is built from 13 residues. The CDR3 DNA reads TGCGCCAGCAGCGGACAGGGGGCAGGCGAGCAGTACTTC. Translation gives CASSGQGAGEQYF.

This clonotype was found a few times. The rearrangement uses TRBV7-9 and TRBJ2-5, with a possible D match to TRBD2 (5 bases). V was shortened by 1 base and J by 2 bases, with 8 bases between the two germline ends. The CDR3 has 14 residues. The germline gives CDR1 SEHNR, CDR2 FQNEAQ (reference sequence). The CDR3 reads CASSLVSGQETQYF. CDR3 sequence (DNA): TGTGCCAGCAGCTTAGTCAGCGGACAAGAGACCCAGTACTTC.